The T cell receptor beta chain under discussion was sequenced for a study of blood T cells in healthy people across ages. Next came a second PCR, run for about 6 to 12 cycles, which used a sample-barcoded 5' primer along with a J-beta primer mix. TCRdb called the 5' RACE reads again in MiXCR, with one record for every CDR3 protein. Among approximately 490,000 distinct CDR3 sequences listed, 20% to 30% were seen once. With 5 bases removed from V and 4 bases from J, the gap between germline ends came to 17 bases. The CDR3 consists of 16 residues. Germline CDR1 LNHDA, CDR2 SQIVND (reference sequence). These records were also assigned to another study, of T cells of mothers and their children.

The sequence derives from a boy under 18 in good health. The chain recombines TRBV19 with TRBJ2-2; no firm D call. Sequencing used blood. CDR3 amino acids: CASSPTGLPSTGELFF. The CDR3 nucleotides read TGTGCCAGTAGTCCCACTGGGCTCCCGAGCACCGGGGAGCTGTTTTTT.